Following are 12 T cell receptor beta chains from one sample sequenced in a study of blood T cells in healthy people across ages. Primers used in a second PCR of roughly 6 to 11 cycles were a sample-barcoded 5' primer and a J-beta primer mix. Using its own MiXCR run on the 5' RACE reads, TCRdb lists one record per CDR3 protein. The sample consists of about 1.5 million distinct CDR3 sequences, approximately 43% of them appearing once. The sequenced sample consisted of blood. Receptors originate from a woman aged 18-30 years in good health.

The genes are TRBV2 and TRBJ2-7; D may be TRBD2 (6 bases). The DNA end is more similar to TRBJ2-5, so the J call may be wrong. Germline CDR1 is SNHLY and CDR2 is FYNNEI. CDR3 length: 14 residues. For the CDR3, the DNA is TGTGCCAGCACCACCGTGGGGGGAGTAGAGACCCAGTACTTC. It specifies CASTTVGGVETQYF.

This clonotype was counted between two and nine times. The chain joins TRBV30 to TRBJ1-5; TRBD1 agrees at 9 bases. Germline loops: CDR1 GTSNPN, CDR2 SVGIG (reference sequence). Germline trimming cut 2 bases from V and 4 bases from J; bases unmatched to any gene: 3. The CDR3 totals 14 residues. DNA of the CDR3: TGTGCCTGGAGTTCAGGACAGGGGAATCAGCCCCAGCATTTT. Translation gives CAWSSGQGNQPQHF.

The chain links TRBV3-1 to TRBJ2-1; weak D call: TRBD2 (5 bases). CDR1 and CDR2 from the germline V gene are LGHDT and YNNKEL (reference sequence). Between the trimmed V and J ends, which lost 1 base and 8 bases, there was a span of 15 bases. The CDR3 sequence is 15 residues long. The CDR3 here is CASSQGPTSTHEQFF. DNA of the CDR3: TGTGCCAGCAGCCAAGGACCTACTAGTACGCATGAGCAGTTCTTC.

A word on this clonotype: One end of the junction is discordant with germline, which a read error may explain. This sequence joins TRBV6-5 and TRBJ2-7; 9 nucleotides line up with TRBD1. The CDR3 loop spans 22 amino acids. Germline CDR1 is MNHEY and CDR2 is SVGAGI. The CDR3, as DNA: TGTGCCGGCAGTTACTCAGACACGCTGCCGGGACAGGGACAAACGAGCTCCTACGAGCAGTACTTC. Its translation is CAGSYSDTLPGQGQTSSYEQYF.

The chain couples TRBV4-2 to TRBJ2-1, with 11 bases lining up with TRBD2. The J call may be wrong; the DNA end is better matched by TRBJ2-7. Per germline, CDR1 LGHNA and CDR2 YNFKEQ. CDR3 size: 15 residues. CDR3 nucleotides: TGTGCCAGCAGCCAAGATGGGACTAGCGGCAATGAGCAGTACTTC. Amino acid sequence: CASSQDGTSGNEQYF.

The J gene is TRBJ2-7, the V gene TRBV29-1; no firm D call. Germline V gene data show CDR1 as SQVTM and CDR2 as ANQGSEA. V was cut by 4 bases and J by 3 bases, with 13 bases left in between. The CDR3 totals 13 residues. The CDR3 loop is CSVAVATVYEQYF. The CDR3 bases are TGCAGCGTTGCCGTAGCCACTGTCTACGAGCAGTACTTC.

The V gene is TRBV5-1, the J gene TRBJ2-7, with D perhaps TRBD1 or TRBD2 (6 bases each). CDR1 and CDR2 from the germline V gene are SGHRS and YFSETQ. V lost 5 bases to trimming and J lost 1 base, with 13 bases between them. The CDR3 contains 14 residues. The CDR3 DNA follows: TGCGCCAGCAGGGGAGGACAGCTATCCTACGAGCAGTACTTC. Translation: CASRGGQLSYEQYF.

This clonotype was detected a few times. This rearrangement joins TRBV2 to TRBJ2-3, with 11 positions matching TRBD2. Germline V gene lookup returns CDR1 SNHLY and CDR2 FYNNEI. V trimming: 4 bases; J trimming: 14 bases; junction bases outside the gene matches: 5. The CDR3 totals 12 residues. The chain's CDR3 is CASSAPGLAAYF. As DNA, the CDR3 is TGTGCCAGCAGTGCCCCGGGACTAGCGGCGTATTTT.

A remark on this clonotype: A read error may account for a junction end that differs from germline. The chain is built from TRBV20-1 and TRBJ2-1; possibly TRBD2 for D (6 bases). This CDR3 region has 16 residues. CDR1 is DFQATT and CDR2 is SNEGSKA in the germline V gene (reference sequence). CDR3 amino acids: CSARGRDLSSYSEQFF. CDR3 coding DNA: TGCAGTGCTAGAGGGAGGGATTTAAGCTCCTACAGTGAGCAGTTCTTC.

Regarding this clonotype: Relative to the germline gene, one junction end is altered; a read error may explain this. V gene TRBV5-4 combines with J gene TRBJ2-5; TRBD2 agrees at 8 bases. CDR3 length: 17 amino acids. CDR1 and CDR2 (germline): SGHNT, YYREEE (reference sequence). For the CDR3, the DNA is TGTGCCAGCAGTTTGGCGGGACTAGTTGGGTTACGTGAGACCCAGTACTTC. Residues: CASSLAGLVGLRETQYF.

J is TRBJ2-3 and V is TRBV28, with 9 nucleotides matching TRBD2. This CDR3 contains 19 residues. CDR1 and CDR2 (germline): MDHEN, SYDVKM. Trimming at V came to 10 bases and at J to 4 bases, leaving 24 bases not matched to a gene. DNA for the CDR3: TGTGCCACTCGACCCACCGGGACTAGCAGCTGGAGGTGGGCAGATACGCAGTATTTT. The encoded protein is CATRPTGTSSWRWADTQYF.

The chain joins TRBV4-3 to TRBJ1-4; D is unclear. Trimming removed 0 bases at V and 2 bases at J, with 10 bases between. The germline V gene has CDR1 LGHNA and CDR2 YSLEER. The CDR3 has 16 amino acids. The CDR3: CASSQDLGITNEKLFF. CDR3 nucleotide sequence: TGCGCCAGCAGCCAAGATTTAGGGATCACTAATGAAAAACTGTTTTTT.